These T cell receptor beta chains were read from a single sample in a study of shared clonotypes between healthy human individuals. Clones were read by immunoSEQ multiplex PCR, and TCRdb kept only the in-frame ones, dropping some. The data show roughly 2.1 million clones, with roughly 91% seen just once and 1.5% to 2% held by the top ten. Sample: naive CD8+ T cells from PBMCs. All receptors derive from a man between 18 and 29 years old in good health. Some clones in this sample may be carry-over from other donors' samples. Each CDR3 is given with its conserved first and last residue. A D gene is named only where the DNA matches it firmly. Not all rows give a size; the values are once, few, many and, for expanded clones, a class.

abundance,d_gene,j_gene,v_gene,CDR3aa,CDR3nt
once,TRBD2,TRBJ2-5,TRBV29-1,CSSRLAGAPETQYF,TGCAGCTCGCGACTAGCGGGAGCTCCCGAGACCCAGTACTTC
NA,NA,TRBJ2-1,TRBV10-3,CAISAPAGTPATHEQFF,TGTGCCATCAGTGCACCTGCCGGGACCCCTGCTACCCATGAGCAGTTCTTC
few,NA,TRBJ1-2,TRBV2,CASTGGGYTF,TGTGCCAGCACAGGTGGCGGCTACACCTTC
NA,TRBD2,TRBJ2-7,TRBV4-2,CASSQGVGTSVSYEQYF,TGTGCCAGCAGCCAAGGAGTTGGGACTAGCGTCTCCTACGAGCAGTACTTC
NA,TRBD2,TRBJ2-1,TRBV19,CASTQREGPDEQFF,TGTGCCAGTACCCAGCGGGAGGGCCCGGATGAGCAGTTCTTC
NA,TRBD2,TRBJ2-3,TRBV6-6,CASREAGGPTDTQYF,TGTGCCAGCAGGGAGGCGGGAGGCCCCACAGATACGCAGTATTTT
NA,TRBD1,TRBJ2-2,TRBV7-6,CASSVGQGNTGELFF,TGTGCCAGCAGTGTGGGACAGGGTAACACCGGGGAGCTGTTTTTT
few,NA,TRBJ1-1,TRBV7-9,CASSPMAPALNTEAFF,TGTGCCAGCAGCCCGATGGCACCAGCCCTTAACACTGAAGCTTTCTTT
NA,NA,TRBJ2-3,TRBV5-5,CASSSGLTHTDTQYF,TGTGCCAGCAGCTCGGGACTCACGCACACAGATACGCAGTATTTT
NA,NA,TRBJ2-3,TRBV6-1,CASPSDGTDTQYF,TGTGCCAGCCCTTCCGACGGCACAGATACGCAGTATTTT
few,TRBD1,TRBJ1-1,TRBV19,CASSRGGGDTEAFF,TGTGCCAGTAGTAGAGGGGGCGGGGACACTGAAGCTTTCTTT
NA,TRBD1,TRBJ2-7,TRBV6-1,CASITTGGSYEQYF,TGTGCCAGCATCACGACAGGGGGCTCCTACGAGCAGTACTTC
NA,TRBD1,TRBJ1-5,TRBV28,CASSTRQGVGNQPQHF,TGTGCCAGCAGTACCAGACAGGGGGTCGGCAATCAGCCCCAGCATTTT
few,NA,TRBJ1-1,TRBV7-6,CASSSVGEAFF,TGTGCCAGCAGCTCCGTCGGTGAAGCTTTCTTT
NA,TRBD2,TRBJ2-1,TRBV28,CASSLLAGVTNEQFF,TGTGCCAGCAGTTTACTAGCGGGAGTCACCAATGAGCAGTTCTTC
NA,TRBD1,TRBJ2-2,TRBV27,CASSLGTANTGELFF,TGTGCCAGCAGTTTAGGGACAGCGAACACCGGGGAGCTGTTTTTT
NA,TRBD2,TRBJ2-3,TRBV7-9,CASSPTLADTDTQYF,TGTGCCAGCTCCCCAACACTAGCGGACACAGATACGCAGTATTTT
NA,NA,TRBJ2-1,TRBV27,CASSLSDNEQFF,TGTGCCAGCAGTTTATCTGACAATGAGCAGTTCTTC
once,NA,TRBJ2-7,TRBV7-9,CASSPPWEDREQYF,TGTGCCAGCAGCCCACCCTGGGAGGACCGAGAGCAGTACTTC
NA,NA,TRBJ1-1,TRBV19,CASSGVPAEAFF,TGTGCCAGTAGCGGGGTTCCTGCTGAAGCTTTCTTT
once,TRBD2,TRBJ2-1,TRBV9,CASGPGLAVYNEQFF,TGTGCCAGCGGCCCGGGACTAGCGGTTTACAATGAGCAGTTCTTC
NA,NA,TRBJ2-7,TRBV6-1,CAGSGLPSYEQYF,TGTGCCGGCAGCGGACTACCCTCCTACGAGCAGTACTTC
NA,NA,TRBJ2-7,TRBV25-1,CASSEKILYEQYF,TGTGCCAGCAGTGAGAAGATCCTCTACGAGCAGTACTTC
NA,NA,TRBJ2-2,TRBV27,CASSGRGNTGELFF,TGTGCCAGCAGTGGTCGGGGGAACACCGGGGAGCTGTTTTTT
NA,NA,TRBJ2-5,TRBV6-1,CALEWRETVQETQYF,TGTGCCCTAGAGTGGAGGGAGACCGTCCAAGAGACCCAGTACTTC
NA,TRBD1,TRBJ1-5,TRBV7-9,CASMTGTGDSNQPQHF,TGTGCCAGCATGACCGGAACAGGGGATAGCAATCAGCCCCAGCATTTT
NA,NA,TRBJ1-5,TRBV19,CASSTGVRFQPQHF,TGTGCCAGTAGTACCGGGGTGAGGTTTCAGCCCCAGCATTTT
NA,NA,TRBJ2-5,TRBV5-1,CASSLRPDRVKETQYF,TGCGCCAGCAGCTTGCGACCAGATAGGGTAAAAGAGACCCAGTACTTC
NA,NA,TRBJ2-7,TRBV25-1,CASSERPTGYEQYF,TGTGCCAGCAGTGAACGCCCCACAGGCTACGAGCAGTACTTC
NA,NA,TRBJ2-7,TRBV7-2,CASGTARSYEQYF,TGTGCCAGTGGCACGGCCAGGTCCTACGAGCAGTACTTC
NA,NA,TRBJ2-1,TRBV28,CASSSFNEQFF,TGTGCCAGCAGCTCCTTCAATGAGCAGTTCTTC
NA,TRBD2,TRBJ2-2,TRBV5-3,CARSPSGTSSSGELFF,TGTGCCAGAAGCCCGAGCGGGACTAGTTCCTCCGGGGAGCTGTTTTTT
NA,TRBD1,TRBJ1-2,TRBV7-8,CASSLEGQHGYTF,TGTGCCAGCAGCTTAGAGGGACAGCATGGCTACACCTTC
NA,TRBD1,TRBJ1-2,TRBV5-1,CASSWGDSLYGYTF,TGCGCCAGCAGCTGGGGGGACAGTCTCTATGGCTACACCTTC
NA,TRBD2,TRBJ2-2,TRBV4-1,CASSQDPGLAAGELFF,TGCGCCAGCAGCCAAGACCCAGGACTAGCGGCCGGGGAGCTGTTTTTT
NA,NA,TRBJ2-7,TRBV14,CASSFTRMGEQYF,TGTGCCAGCAGCTTTACTCGAATGGGGGAGCAGTACTTC
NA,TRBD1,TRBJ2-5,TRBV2,CASSAGTEEETQYF,TGTGCCAGCAGTGCCGGGACAGAGGAAGAGACCCAGTACTTC
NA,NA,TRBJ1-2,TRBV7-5,CARSPTPVGRRNGYTF,TGTGCCAGAAGCCCAACCCCCGTGGGCAGGCGAAATGGCTACACCTTC
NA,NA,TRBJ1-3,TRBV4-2,CASSQSYRVTSGNTIYF,TGTGCCAGCAGCCAGTCCTACAGGGTTACCTCTGGAAACACCATATATTTT
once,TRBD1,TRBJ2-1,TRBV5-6,CASSLGGDRVDNEQFF,TGTGCCAGCAGCTTGGGTGGGGACAGGGTTGACAATGAGCAGTTCTTC
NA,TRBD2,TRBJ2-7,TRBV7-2,CASSFGLAGTYEQYF,TGTGCCAGCAGCTTTGGTCTAGCGGGGACGTACGAGCAGTACTTC
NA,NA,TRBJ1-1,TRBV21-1,CASSKRNLCGATQFTEAFF,TGTGCCAGCAGCAAACGTAATTTGTGCGGGGCCACGCAGTTCACTGAAGCTTTCTTT
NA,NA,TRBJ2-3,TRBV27,CASSLLVSIGTDTQYF,TGTGCCAGCAGTTTATTGGTCTCCATAGGCACAGATACGCAGTATTTT
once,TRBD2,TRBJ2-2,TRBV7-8,CASSSGLAGGLTGELFF,TGTGCCAGCAGCTCGGGACTAGCGGGAGGGCTGACCGGGGAGCTGTTTTTT
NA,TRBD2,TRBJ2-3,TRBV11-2,CASSLGEWTSGSITDTQYF,TGTGCCAGCAGCTTAGGGGAATGGACTAGCGGGAGTATCACAGATACGCAGTATTTT
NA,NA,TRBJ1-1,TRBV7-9,CASSSSQRLSGEAFF,TGTGCCAGCAGCTCATCGCAGAGGCTTAGTGGTGAAGCTTTCTTT
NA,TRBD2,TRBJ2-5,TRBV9,CASSVLGLAVETQYF,TGTGCCAGCAGCGTTCTAGGCCTAGCGGTAGAGACCCAGTACTTC
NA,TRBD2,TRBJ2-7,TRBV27,CASSLMLAGAGEQYF,TGTGCCAGCAGTTTAATGCTAGCGGGGGCGGGGGAGCAGTACTTC
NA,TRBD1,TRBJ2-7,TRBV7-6,CASSLTAGGWHEQYF,TGTGCCAGCAGCTTAACGGCAGGGGGCTGGCACGAGCAGTACTTC
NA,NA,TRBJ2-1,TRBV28,CASHLGGPYNEQFF,TGTGCCAGCCATCTCGGGGGACCCTACAATGAGCAGTTCTTC